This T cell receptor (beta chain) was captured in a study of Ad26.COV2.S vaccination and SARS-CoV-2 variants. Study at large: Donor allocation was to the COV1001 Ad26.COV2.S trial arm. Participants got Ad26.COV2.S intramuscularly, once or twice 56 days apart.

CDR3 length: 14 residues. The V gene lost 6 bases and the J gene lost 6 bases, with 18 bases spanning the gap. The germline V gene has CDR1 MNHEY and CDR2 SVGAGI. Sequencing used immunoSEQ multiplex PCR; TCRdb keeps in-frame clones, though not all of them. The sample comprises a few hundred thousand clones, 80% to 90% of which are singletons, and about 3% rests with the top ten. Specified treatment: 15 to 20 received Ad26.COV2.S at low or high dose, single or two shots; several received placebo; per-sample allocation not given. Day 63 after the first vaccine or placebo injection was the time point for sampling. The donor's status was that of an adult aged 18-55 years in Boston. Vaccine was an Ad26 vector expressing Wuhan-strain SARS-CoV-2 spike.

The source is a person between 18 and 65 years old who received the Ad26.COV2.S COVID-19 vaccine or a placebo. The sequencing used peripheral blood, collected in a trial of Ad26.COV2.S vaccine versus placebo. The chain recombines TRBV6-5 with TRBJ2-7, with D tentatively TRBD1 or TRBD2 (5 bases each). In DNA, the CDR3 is TGTGCCAGCAGAGACGCCGGGACGAGGTCCGAGCAGTACTTC. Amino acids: CASRDAGTRSEQYF.